This section outlines one T cell receptor beta chain sequence together with its context. This entry belongs to a study of blood T cell repertoires in COVID-19. About the research overall: COVID-19 samples from acute and convalescent phases originated in the United States, Italy and Spain. The cDNA or gDNA used as material had been derived from T cells, B-cell-depleted T cells, or PBMCs.

Per the original data handling: Estimation of nucleated cell counts was performed using reference gene primer amplification. Repertoires were generated with immunoSEQ multiplex PCR, while TCRdb's copy carries only in-frame clones and drops some. For V, J and clone size, that table is used; D and trimming come from the DNA. The sample consists of about 33,000 clones, 90% of them appearing once. Germline V lookup: CDR1 SGHNT, CDR2 YYREEE (reference sequence). The length of the CDR3 is 12 residues. With V trimmed by 2 bases and J by 7 bases, 2 bases remained unmatched. The chain employs TRBV5-4 and TRBJ1-1; 7 nucleotides line up with TRBD1. The sequence was collected from a human donor in a cohort sampled during active COVID-19. The material sequenced was peripheral blood. CDR3 loop: CASSFWDSEAFF. The CDR3 DNA reads TGTGCCAGCAGCTTTTGGGACAGTGAAGCTTTCTTT.